This T cell receptor beta chain was recorded in a study of T cell responses to AZD1222 COVID-19 vaccine. Libraries were prepared by immunoSEQ multiplex PCR; TCRdb keeps only in-frame clonotypes and omits some of them. Of about 150,000 clones in the sample, about 91% were seen once. Study-wide results and limits: Of the AZD1222 recipients, only 6 or 7 were seropositive at baseline. Among the donors, most were white British and more were female, and clonal diversity was possibly underestimated. Repertoire sampling occurred only after the peak T cell response.

The V gene end was trimmed by 3 bases and the J gene end by 6 bases; junction bases not matched to a gene: 2. Per the germline V gene, CDR1 is SGHTA and CDR2 is FQGNSA. This CDR3 region has 14 residues. This clone was counted a few times. Antigen specificity is unknown. This sample includes further DNA sequences coding for the same CDR3. The material sequenced was peripheral blood, taken on day 0 of AZD1222 vaccination. This chain links TRBV7-2 with TRBJ1-6, with TRBD1 identical over 7 bases. This TCR came from an adult in good health. This chain's CDR3 is CASSLGQFNSPLHF. CDR3 sequence (DNA): TGTGCCAGCAGCTTGGGACAGTTTAATTCACCCCTCCACTTT. The full variable domain, rest sourced from reference TRBV7-2 and TRBJ1-6, is GAGVSQSPSNKVTEKGKDVELRCDPISGHTALYWYRQSLGQGLEFLIYFQGNSAPDKSGLPSDRFSAERTGGSVSTLTIQRTQQEDSAVYLCASSLGQFNSPLHFGNGTRLTVT.